These 15 T cell receptor beta chains originate from one sample sequenced in a study of molecular identifiers for immune sequencing clone quantification. TCRdb re-called the PCR reads with MiXCR, one entry per CDR3 protein. This sample has some 88,000 distinct CDR3 sequences; 21% occur once, and the top ten carry about 0.95%. Material: naive CD8+ T cells from blood, with Jurkat cell RNA spiked in. Specified subset: FACS-sorted CD8+CD4-CCR7+CD45RA+ naive T cells. These receptors were taken from a human donor in good health. Some libraries in this study had Jurkat cell RNA spiked in.

In this sample, this clonotype turned up a few times. This chain joins TRBV29-1 and TRBJ1-1, with D tentatively TRBD1 (6 bases). CDR1 is SQVTM and CDR2 is ANQGSEA in the germline V gene. CDR3 size: 13 residues. V lost 4 bases and J 1 base, leaving 10 bases between the germline ends. CDR3 DNA: TGCAGCGTTGGAGGGGGGGAGAACACTGAAGCTTTCTTT. Its translation: CSVGGGENTEAFF.

This clonotype occurred a few times. The rearrangement uses TRBV28 and TRBJ2-7; 8 positions agree with TRBD2. Germline CDR1 is MDHEN and CDR2 is SYDVKM. This CDR3 has 20 amino acids. V shed 7 bases and J 7 bases; nucleotides not matched to a gene: 30. The CDR3 protein is CASTTRIRREVRPPPGEQYF. CDR3 in DNA: TGTGCCAGCACCACCCGGATACGGCGGGAGGTTAGGCCCCCCCCGGGGGAGCAGTACTTC. The complete variable domain, with remaining parts taken from reference TRBV28 and TRBJ2-7, reads DVKVTQSSRYLVKRTGEKVFLECVQDMDHENMFWYRQDPGLGLRLIYFSYDVKMKEKGDIPEGYSVSREKKERFSLILESASTNQTSMYLCASTTRIRREVRPPPGEQYFGPGTRLTVT.

As for this clonotype: A much larger clone differs from this one at a single base, so this may be a read error. The chain has TRBV12-3 or TRBV12-4 and TRBJ2-5; 7 nucleotides line up with TRBD2. The CDR3 is 13 residues long. CDR3 sequence reads: CACRRLAGETQYF. CDR3 nucleotide sequence: TGTGCCTGCAGGCGACTAGCCGGAGAGACCCAGTACTTC.

A word on this clonotype: This may stem from a read error, because a much larger clone lies one nucleotide away. The chain combines TRBV25-1 with TRBJ2-7, with D tentatively TRBD1 (5 bases). Between the trimmed V and J ends, which lost 3 bases and 2 bases, there was a span of 14 bases. CDR3 length: 15 amino acids. The germline V gene has CDR1 MGHDK and CDR2 SYGVNS. The CDR3: CASSDTETATYEQYF. The CDR3 coding sequence is TGTGCCAGCAGTGACACCGAGACAGCTACCTACGAGCAGTACTTC.

This clonotype was counted a few times. The chain is built from TRBV4-1 and TRBJ2-1; the D is unclear. V lost 2 bases and J 6 bases, leaving 11 bases between the germline ends. CDR3 length: 14 amino acids. Germline values: CDR1 MGHRA, CDR2 YSYEKL. The CDR3 reads CASSQSWNSNEQFF. The CDR3, as DNA: TGCGCCAGCAGCCAAAGCTGGAACAGCAATGAGCAGTTCTTC.

This clonotype was seen repeatedly, ten times or more. The genes are TRBV7-2 and TRBJ2-5; TRBD2 is a possible D gene (5 bases). The CDR3 runs to 16 residues. Trimming pared 2 bases from V and 1 base from J, leaving 14 bases between. CDR1 and CDR2 (germline): SGHTA, FQGNSA. CDR3 sequence (DNA): TGTGCCAGCAGCTTATCGGTTAGCGCGGTCCAAGAGACCCAGTACTTC. It is translated as CASSLSVSAVQETQYF.

This clonotype showed up just a few times. The V call is TRBV9, the J call TRBJ2-7; maybe TRBD2 (5 bases). V lost 2 bases, J lost 2 bases, and 14 bases lay in between. Per the germline V gene, CDR1 is SGDLS and CDR2 is YYNGEE. The length of the CDR3 is 15 residues. CDR3 in DNA: TGTGCCAGCAGCGTGTCCGGGGTTTTTACCTACGAGCAGTACTTC. This sequence encodes CASSVSGVFTYEQYF.

This clonotype came up many times. The V call is TRBV5-6, the J call TRBJ2-7; 8 nucleotides align to TRBD2. Germline trimming cut 4 bases from V and 1 base from J; bases unmatched to any gene: 10. Germline V gene lookup returns CDR1 SGHDT and CDR2 YYEEEE. CDR3 size: 16 residues. CDR3 DNA sequence: TGTGCCAGCAGCCCGCCGATCCGGGAGGGATCCTACGAGCAGTACTTC. It specifies CASSPPIREGSYEQYF.

This clonotype was detected a few times. The chain couples TRBV12-3 or TRBV12-4 to TRBJ1-4; maybe TRBD1 (6 bases). There are 14 residues in the CDR3. V was cut by 5 bases and J by 5 bases, with 12 bases left in between. The CDR3 nucleotides are TGTGCCAGCAGTCAAAGGGGGAGCAATGAAAAACTGTTTTTT. This translates into CASSQRGSNEKLFF.

The chain employs TRBV27 and TRBJ2-3; 15 bases line up with TRBD2. Losses at the gene ends were 10 bases for V and 5 bases for J; bases not matched to a gene: 7. Germline CDR1 is MNHEY and CDR2 is SMNVEV (reference sequence). This CDR3 comprises 15 residues. DNA for the CDR3: TGTGCCACCGGACTAGCGGGGGGGCTAGGAGATACGCAGTATTTT. Protein sequence: CATGLAGGLGDTQYF.

The CDR3 DNA is TGCAGCACAACGCAGGGGAAAGGGAACACCATATATTTT. It is translated as CSTTQGKGNTIYF. This rearrangement joins TRBV29-1 to TRBJ1-3; a weak D match, TRBD1 (6 bases). V was clipped by 8 bases and J by 7 bases, with 18 bases between them. The CDR3 is 13 amino acids. Looked up from germline, CDR1 is SQVTM and CDR2 is ANQGSEA. Full variable domain (rest looked up from reference TRBV29-1 and TRBJ1-3): SAVISQKPSRDICQRGTSLTIQCQVDSQVTMMFWYRQQPGQSLTLIATANQGSEATYESGFVIDKFPISRPNLTFSTLTVSNMSPEDSSIYLCSTTQGKGNTIYFGEGSWLTVV.

There are many counts of this clonotype. The DNA for the CDR3 is TGTGCCAGCAGCCCCCTAGCGGGGAACTCCTACAATGAGCAGTTCTTC. Translation: CASSPLAGNSYNEQFF. The chain couples TRBV7-9 to TRBJ2-1; TRBD2 matches at 9 bases. CDR1 and CDR2 from the germline V gene are SEHNR and FQNEAQ (reference sequence). This CDR3 comprises 16 residues. Germline trimming cut 5 bases from V and 0 bases from J; bases unmatched to any gene: 5. Using reference TRBV7-9 and TRBJ2-1 for the parts outside the CDR3, the full variable domain is DTGVSQNPRHKITKRGQNVTFRCDPISEHNRLYWYRQTLGQGPEFLTYFQNEAQLEKSRLLSDRFSAERPKGSFSTLEIQRTEQGDSAMYLCASSPLAGNSYNEQFFGPGTRLTVL.

Note on this clonotype: Possible read error: a much larger clone is one base away. The V gene is TRBV7-8, the J gene TRBJ2-7, with 11 bases identical to TRBD1. From germline, CDR1 is SGHVS and CDR2 FQNEAQ. The CDR3 runs 14 residues. Here the CDR3 reads CASSWGQGDYERYF. As DNA, the CDR3 is TGTGCCAGCAGCTGGGGACAGGGGGACTACGAGCGGTACTTC.

Turning to this clonotype: A read error may account for a junction end that differs from germline. This sequence joins TRBV4-1 and TRBJ2-2; a possible D gene is TRBD2 (5 bases). Germline CDR1 is MGHRA and CDR2 is YSYEKL. This CDR3 region has 16 residues. The chain's CDR3 is CASSQALQLGTGELSF. Here the CDR3 DNA reads TGCGCCAGCAGCCAAGCTTTACAGCTAGGCACCGGGGAGCTGTCTTTT.

The V gene is TRBV7-6, the J gene TRBJ2-2, with D hard to call. V dropped 4 bases and J dropped 6 bases, with 12 bases sitting between them. The CDR3 runs to 14 residues. The germline V gene has CDR1 SGHVS and CDR2 FNYEAQ. CDR3 in amino acids: CASSSSVEAGELFF. DNA of the CDR3: TGTGCCAGCAGCTCGTCCGTGGAAGCCGGGGAGCTGTTTTTT.